This entry lists 5 T cell receptor beta chains sequenced from one sample in a study of blood T cell repertoires in COVID-19. The protocol was immunoSEQ multiplex PCR, while the TCRdb copy is restricted to in-frame clones and leaves out a portion. The top ten hold 1.5% to 2% of the sample, which has approximately 300,000 clones, 85% to 90% seen once. The sequencing sample was made of peripheral blood. The receptors derive from a woman under 40 with COVID-19, enrolled during active disease.

J is TRBJ2-6 and V is TRBV19; possibly TRBD1 for D (5 bases). V gave up 3 bases and J gave up 0 bases, with 12 bases separating them. The CDR3 has 17 residues. Germline values: CDR1 LNHDA, CDR2 SQIVND (reference sequence). The CDR3 reads CASSIWGFGSGANVLTF. The CDR3 DNA sequence: TGTGCCAGTAGTATCTGGGGCTTCGGCTCTGGGGCCAACGTCCTGACTTTC.

This chain connects TRBV21-1 to TRBJ1-2; the DNA was not compared with TRBD1, the D call given in the table. TRBV21-1 is a pseudogene segment. The CDR3 sequence is 12 residues long. Here the CDR3 reads CASLDRGYGYTF. CDR3 coding DNA: TGTGCCAGTCTTGACAGGGGCTATGGCTACACCTTC.

This clone was observed a single time. V usage is TRBV4-1 and J usage is TRBJ2-7; 8 bases align to TRBD1. The V gene's germline CDR1 is MGHRA and CDR2 YSYEKL. V dropped 2 bases and J dropped 5; count of bases not matched to a gene: 8. The CDR3 totals 15 residues. The CDR3 region is CASSQRTGSEHEQYV. In DNA, the CDR3 is TGCGCCAGCAGCCAAAGGACAGGGTCCGAACACGAGCAGTACGTC.

The chain combines TRBV5-5 with TRBJ2-3, with 11 nucleotides matching TRBD2. The CDR3 sequence is 16 residues long. V lost 2 bases to trimming and J lost 4 bases; unmatched junction nucleotides: 6. Germline V gene sequence: CDR1 SGHKS, CDR2 YYEKEE (reference sequence). The CDR3 nucleotides read TGTGCCAGCAGCTTTTTTCTAGCGGGGGGCTCAGATACGCAGTATTTT. Translation: CASSFFLAGGSDTQYF. Full variable domain (remainder filled in from reference TRBV5-5 and TRBJ2-3): DAGVTQSPTHLIKTRGQQVTLRCSPISGHKSVSWYQQVLGQGPQFIFQYYEKEERGRGNFPDRFSARQFPNYSSELNVNALLLGDSALYLCASSFFLAGGSDTQYFGPGTRLTVL.

This sequence joins TRBV28 and TRBJ2-1; TRBD2 aligns across 8 bases. The V segment lost 3 bases and the J segment 5 bases; nucleotides outside the gene matches: 9. This CDR3 comprises 16 residues. Looked up from germline, CDR1 is MDHEN and CDR2 is SYDVKM. CDR3 loop: CASSFLRSGGDNEQFF. DNA for the CDR3: TGTGCCAGCAGTTTTCTTCGGAGCGGGGGTGACAATGAGCAGTTCTTC.